This T cell receptor beta chain comes out of a study of blood T cell repertoires in COVID-19. CDR3 length: 14 residues. Germline CDR1 and CDR2: WNHNN and SYGVQD (reference sequence). V lost 5 bases to trimming and J lost 6 bases, with 13 bases between them. Original processing notes: Researchers report that nucleated cell counts were estimated from reference gene primer amplification. TCRdb's copy holds only in-frame clones and misses some; the assay was immunoSEQ multiplex PCR. V and J calls plus clone size are reproduced from that table; the DNA served to infer D and trimming. This table has roughly 180,000 clones, about 85% appearing once. Enrolled during active infection, Seattle patients were then followed longitudinally.

V is TRBV10-1 and J is TRBJ2-2; tentative D call: TRBD1 (5 bases). Material: peripheral blood. The receptor was derived from a woman aged 50 to 65 with COVID-19, enrolled during active disease. The CDR3 loop is CASSPQVSPGELFF. DNA of the CDR3: TGCGCCAGCAGTCCACAGGTTTCCCCCGGGGAGCTGTTTTTT.